The source of this T cell receptor beta chain is a study of cytomegalovirus exposure and HLA in healthy donors. The PCR was carried out with 60 Vbeta primers and 13 Jbeta primers. Repertoires were generated with immunoSEQ multiplex PCR, while TCRdb's copy carries only in-frame clones and drops some. The sample consists of approximately 59,000 clones, around 62% of them appearing once. As concerns this clone: The antigen is undetermined.

Study-level findings and limits: Earlier findings revealed that most TCR beta V segments proved productive either about 87% or about 30% of the time.

Sequenced sample: PBMCs. This TCR came from a man in his forties in good health and CMV-seropositive.

CDR3 nucleotide sequence: TGTGCCAGCAGCTTGCCTGGGACTAGCGGAACCACCGGGGAGCTGTTTTTT. Protein product: CASSLPGTSGTTGELFF. The chain combines TRBV5-8 with TRBJ2-2; 11 bases align to TRBD2. Germline-derived CDR1 and CDR2 are SGHTS and YDEGEE. V shed 1 base, J shed 4 bases, and the junction held 6 bases outside the gene matches. The CDR3 covers 17 residues. The full variable domain, rest sourced from reference TRBV5-8 and TRBJ2-2, is EAGVTQSPTHLIKTRGQQATLRCSPISGHTSVYWYQQALGLGLQFLLWYDEGEERNRGNFPPRFSGRQFPNYSSELNVNALELEDSALYLCASSLPGTSGTTGELFFGEGSRLTVL.